The clone carrying this T cell receptor beta chain was observed a few times. This PCR relied on a set of 60 Vbeta primers and 13 Jbeta primers. TCRdb keeps only in-frame clones here, not all; method: immunoSEQ multiplex PCR. The table records over 100,000 clones, 70% to 80% of them present only once. This entry is derived from a study of cytomegalovirus exposure and HLA in healthy donors. V was clipped by 2 bases and J by 3 bases; unmatched bases: 12. From germline, CDR1 is SQVTM and CDR2 ANQGSEA. CDR3 length: 17 amino acids. This clonotype was obtained from a female donor in good health and CMV-seronegative. The sample consisted of PBMCs. V is TRBV29-1 and J is TRBJ1-1, with 10 bases matching TRBD1. CDR3 residues: CSVEPPDRGGVYTEAFF. In DNA form, the CDR3 reads TGCAGCGTTGAACCACCGGACAGGGGGGGTGTGTACACTGAAGCTTTCTTT.